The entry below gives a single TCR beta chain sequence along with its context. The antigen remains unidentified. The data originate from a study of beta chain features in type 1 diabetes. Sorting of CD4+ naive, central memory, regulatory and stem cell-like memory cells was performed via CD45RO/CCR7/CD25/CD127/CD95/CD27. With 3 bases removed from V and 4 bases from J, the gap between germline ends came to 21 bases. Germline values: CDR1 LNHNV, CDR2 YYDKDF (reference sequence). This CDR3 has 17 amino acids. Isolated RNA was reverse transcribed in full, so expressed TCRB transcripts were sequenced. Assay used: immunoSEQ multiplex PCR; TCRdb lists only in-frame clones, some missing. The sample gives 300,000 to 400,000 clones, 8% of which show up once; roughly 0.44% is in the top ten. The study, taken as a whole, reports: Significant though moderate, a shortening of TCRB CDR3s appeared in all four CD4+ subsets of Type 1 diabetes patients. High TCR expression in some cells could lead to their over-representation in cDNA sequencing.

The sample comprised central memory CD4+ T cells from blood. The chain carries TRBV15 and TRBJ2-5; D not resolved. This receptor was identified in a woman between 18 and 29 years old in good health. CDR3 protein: CATSRRLRSNSGETQYF. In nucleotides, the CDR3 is TGTGCCACCAGCAGGCGATTACGGTCAAACTCGGGAGAGACCCAGTACTTC.